The clone carrying this T cell receptor beta chain was detected ten times or more. The antigen is unknown. TCRdb analysed the 5' RACE reads with MiXCR anew, one entry per CDR3 protein. This table has approximately 670,000 distinct CDR3 sequences, 5.5% to 6.5% appearing once. This record comes from a study of identical twins. Study-level points and caveats: There were fewer insertions in abundant cord blood beta clonotypes, but memory repertoires showed no such pattern.

The CDR3 sequence is 13 residues long. Germline assignment: CDR1 SQVTM and CDR2 ANQGSEA. Germline trimming cut 5 bases from V and 9 bases from J; bases unmatched to any gene: 7. The rearrangement joins TRBV29-1 to TRBJ2-5; 12 bases agree with TRBD2. The clonotype was recovered from a man aged 18 to 35 in good health. The sequenced sample was naive T cells sorted from blood. Here the CDR3 reads CSVRTSGERAQYF. CDR3 DNA sequence: TGCAGCGTTCGGACTAGCGGGGAACGGGCCCAGTACTTC.